This is a list of T cell receptor beta chains from one sample in a study of cytomegalovirus exposure and HLA in healthy donors. Generated by immunoSEQ multiplex PCR, the TCRdb table keeps only in-frame clones and is missing some. Here the sample spans approximately 130,000 clones, approximately 85% being singletons. The specimen was PBMCs. The receptors come from a woman in her 30s in good health and CMV-seropositive. Each CDR3 is given with its conserved first and last residue. Each record gives: V gene, J gene, clone size, D gene, CDR3 protein, CDR3 DNA. D genes are given only for firm matches. Clone size, where shown, is once, few, many, or a class for clones that have expanded.

V: TRBV30
J: TRBJ1-5
size: NA
D: NA
CDR3: CAWSPLGGVGNQPQHF
DNA: TGTGCCTGGAGTCCCCTCGGAGGAGTAGGCAATCAGCCCCAGCATTTT

V: TRBV5-1
J: TRBJ2-3
size: NA
D: TRBD1
CDR3: CASSLQGAADTQYF
DNA: TGCGCCAGCAGCCTACAGGGGGCAGCAGATACGCAGTATTTT

V: TRBV6-6
J: TRBJ2-1
size: NA
D: TRBD2
CDR3: CASGSGSSYNEQFF
DNA: TGTGCCAGCGGTAGCGGGAGCTCCTACAATGAGCAGTTCTTC

V: TRBV30
J: TRBJ2-2
size: NA
D: NA
CDR3: CAWSVLLTGPRTGELFF
DNA: TGTGCCTGGAGTGTACTACTAACTGGCCCCCGCACCGGGGAGCTGTTTTTT

V: TRBV10-3
J: TRBJ2-2
size: NA
D: NA
CDR3: CAIRGLSGELFF
DNA: TGTGCCATCAGGGGGCTATCCGGGGAGCTGTTTTTT

V: TRBV5-6
J: TRBJ2-1
size: few
D: TRBD1
CDR3: CASSHGTGGSYNEQFF
DNA: TGTGCCAGCAGCCACGGGACAGGGGGCTCCTACAATGAGCAGTTCTTC

V: TRBV14
J: TRBJ2-1
size: NA
D: NA
CDR3: CASSQASEINEQFF
DNA: TGTGCCAGCAGCCAGGCTAGCGAGATCAATGAGCAGTTCTTC

V: TRBV6-1
J: TRBJ1-2
size: NA
D: NA
CDR3: CASSEYRDRYGYTF
DNA: TGTGCCAGCAGTGAATACAGGGACCGCTATGGCTACACCTTC

V: TRBV19
J: TRBJ1-3
size: NA
D: TRBD1
CDR3: CASSIQGALGNTIYF
DNA: TGTGCCAGTAGTATCCAGGGGGCGCTTGGAAACACCATATATTTT

V: TRBV10-3
J: TRBJ1-2
size: NA
D: NA
CDR3: CAISERGNYGYTF
DNA: TGTGCCATCAGTGAGAGGGGGAACTATGGCTACACCTTC

V: TRBV6-6
J: TRBJ1-4
size: few
D: TRBD1
CDR3: CASSYGQGGEKLFF
DNA: TGTGCCAGCAGTTACGGACAGGGGGGAGAAAAACTGTTTTTT

V: TRBV7-9
J: TRBJ2-1
size: NA
D: TRBD2
CDR3: CASSHSGGRNNEQFF
DNA: TGTGCCAGCAGCCATAGCGGGGGAAGAAACAATGAGCAGTTCTTC

V: TRBV28
J: TRBJ1-2
size: NA
D: NA
CDR3: CASKSDRRYNGYTF
DNA: TGTGCCAGCAAATCCGACAGAAGATATAATGGCTACACCTTC

V: TRBV5-5
J: TRBJ1-4
size: NA
D: NA
CDR3: CASSLTIRGEKLFF
DNA: TGTGCCAGCAGCTTAACGATCCGAGGAGAAAAACTGTTTTTT

V: TRBV7-3
J: TRBJ2-1
size: NA
D: NA
CDR3: CASSHSDTNEQFF
DNA: TGTGCCAGCAGCCATTCCGACACCAATGAGCAGTTCTTC